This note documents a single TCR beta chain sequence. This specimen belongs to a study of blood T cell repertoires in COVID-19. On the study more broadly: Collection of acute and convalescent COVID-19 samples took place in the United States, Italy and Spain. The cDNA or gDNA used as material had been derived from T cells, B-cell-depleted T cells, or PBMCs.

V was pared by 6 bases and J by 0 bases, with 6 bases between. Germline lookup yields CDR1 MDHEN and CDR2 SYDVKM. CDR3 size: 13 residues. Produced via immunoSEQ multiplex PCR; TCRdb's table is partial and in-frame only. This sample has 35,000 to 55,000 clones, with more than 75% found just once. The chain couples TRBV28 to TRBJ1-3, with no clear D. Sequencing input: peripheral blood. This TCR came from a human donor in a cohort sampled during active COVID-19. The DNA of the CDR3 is TGTGCCAGCAGGGAGAGCTCTGGAAACACCATATATTTT. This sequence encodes CASRESSGNTIYF.